The 20 T cell receptor beta chains in this list originate from one sample, sequenced in a study of cytomegalovirus exposure and HLA in healthy donors. PCR involved 60 Vbeta and 13 Jbeta primers. The repertoire was sequenced with immunoSEQ multiplex PCR; TCRdb's copy has only in-frame clones and lacks some. Of about 89,000 clones listed, 76% are singletons. Source material: PBMCs. The receptors stem from a male donor in good health and CMV-seronegative.

The chain employs TRBV4-3 and TRBJ2-1, with D perhaps TRBD2 (5 bases). The CDR3 consists of 16 residues. Deletions cut 0 bases from V and 2 bases from J, with 11 bases between. CDR1 is LGHNA, CDR2 YSLEER, per germline. The CDR3 loop reads CASSQDTGSAYNEQFF. The CDR3 DNA is TGCGCCAGCAGCCAAGATACGGGGTCGGCCTACAATGAGCAGTTCTTC.

The chain joins TRBV28 to TRBJ1-1; 10 bases line up with TRBD1. CDR3 length: 14 amino acids. Germline CDR1 and CDR2: MDHEN and SYDVKM. V dropped 5 bases and J dropped 4; count of bases not matched to a gene: 4. Written as DNA, the CDR3 is TGTGCCAGCAGTAGGACAGGGGGAAGCACTGAAGCTTTCTTT. Protein product: CASSRTGGSTEAFF.

The chain uses TRBV7-2 and TRBJ1-5; 7 positions agree with TRBD1. Germline V lookup: CDR1 SGHTA, CDR2 FQGNSA. The CDR3 has 15 residues. V lost 5 bases and J lost 5; bases outside the gene matches: 9. CDR3 sequence: CASSARRGNDQPQHF. In DNA, the CDR3 is TGTGCCAGCAGCGCACGCAGGGGGAACGATCAGCCCCAGCATTTT. Full variable domain (missing parts from reference TRBV7-2 and TRBJ1-5): GAGVSQSPSNKVTEKGKDVELRCDPISGHTALYWYRQSLGQGLEFLIYFQGNSAPDKSGLPSDRFSAERTGGSVSTLTIQRTQQEDSAVYLCASSARRGNDQPQHFGDGTRLSIL.

This clone was seen a handful of times. The chain uses TRBV5-8 and TRBJ2-2; TRBD2 agrees at 11 bases. This CDR3 spans 19 amino acids. Germline values: CDR1 SGHTS, CDR2 YDEGEE. V gave up 4 bases and J gave up 4 bases; unmatched junction bases: 15. In DNA form, the CDR3 reads TGTGCCAGCAGCACAGCCTGGCTAGCGGGGGGACGGATCACCGGGGAGCTGTTTTTT. This encodes CASSTAWLAGGRITGELFF.

The chain uses TRBV5-6 and TRBJ2-2, with D perhaps TRBD1 (6 bases). CDR1 is SGHDT, CDR2 YYEEEE, per germline. This CDR3 has 15 residues. The germline V and J ends were trimmed by 0 bases and 6 bases, with 12 bases remaining between them. CDR3 in DNA: TGTGCCAGCAGCTTGGAGGGGGTCAATCCCGGGGAGCTGTTTTTT. Its protein product is CASSLEGVNPGELFF.

The V and J genes are TRBV30 and TRBJ2-2; TRBD1 might be the D (6 bases). Germline-derived CDR1 and CDR2 are GTSNPN and SVGIG (reference sequence). The CDR3 extends over 16 amino acids. Trimming cost V 1 base and J 4 bases, with 16 bases left between them. CDR3 region: CAWSATRGLGTGELFF. CDR3 nucleotides: TGTGCCTGGAGTGCGACCAGGGGCTTGGGCACCGGGGAGCTGTTTTTT.

The chain recombines TRBV18 with TRBJ2-2; possible D gene TRBD2, 6 bases. The CDR3 runs to 15 residues. Germline loops: CDR1 KGHSH, CDR2 LQKENI. Trimming pared 2 bases from V and 5 bases from J, leaving 12 bases between. CDR3 in DNA: TGTGCCAGCTCACCAATCTCGGAGGGGACCGGGGAGCTGTTTTTT. It translates to CASSPISEGTGELFF.

The CDR3: CASSYSPGQGGEQYF. As DNA, the CDR3 is TGTGCCAGCAGCTACTCGCCGGGCCAGGGAGGCGAGCAGTACTTC. This chain links TRBV7-2 with TRBJ2-7; D perhaps matches TRBD2 (6 bases). V shed 4 bases and J shed 6 bases, with 19 bases lying between them. Germline CDR1 is SGHTA and CDR2 is FQGNSA. CDR3 size: 15 residues.

V usage is TRBV19 and J usage is TRBJ1-1, with TRBD1 identical over 7 bases. This CDR3 comprises 10 residues. V lost 5 bases to trimming and J lost 12 bases; unmatched junction nucleotides: 3. The germline CDR1 and CDR2 sequences are LNHDA and SQIVND (reference sequence). The CDR3 region has the DNA TGTGCCAGTAGTGCAGGGGGAACTTTCTTT. Residues: CASSAGGTFF.

This clone has just a few counts. V and J are TRBV5-5 and TRBJ1-6; D is possibly TRBD1 (6 bases). V was pared by 4 bases and J by 3 bases, with 14 bases between. Germline lookup yields CDR1 SGHKS and CDR2 YYEKEE (reference sequence). This CDR3 comprises 16 residues. The CDR3 nucleotides read TGTGCCAGCAGCCCGTTTAAGGACAGCTATAATTCACCCCTCCACTTT. This gives the protein CASSPFKDSYNSPLHF.

The CDR3 nucleotides read TGTGCCAGCAGTGGTACGGGAGCTAACTATGGCTACACCTTC. This translates into CASSGTGANYGYTF. The chain uses TRBV2 and TRBJ1-2; D unresolved. Trimming left V 4 bases short and J 0 bases short, with 9 bases between. CDR1 is SNHLY and CDR2 is FYNNEI in the germline V gene. The CDR3 length is 14 residues. The entire variable domain, with the rest obtained from reference TRBV2 and TRBJ1-2, is as follows: EPEVTQTPSHQVTQMGQEVILRCVPISNHLYFYWYRQILGQKVEFLVSFYNNEISEKSEIFDDQFSVERPDGSNFTLKIRSTKLEDSAMYFCASSGTGANYGYTFGSGTRLTVV.

This clone was detected only a few times. The chain has TRBV7-3 and TRBJ2-7; D is possibly TRBD1 (5 bases). V gave up 3 bases and J gave up 0 bases, with 6 bases separating them. Per the germline V gene, CDR1 is SGHTA and CDR2 is FQGTGA. The CDR3 is 13 amino acids. CDR3 coding DNA: TGTGCCAGCAGCTTGGGGCCCTCCTACGAGCAGTACTTC. Protein sequence: CASSLGPSYEQYF.

The V call is TRBV19, the J call TRBJ2-1, with TRBD2 matching 9 bases. The CDR3 sequence is 21 residues long. CDR1 and CDR2 from the germline V gene are LNHDA and SQIVND (reference sequence). Trimming at V came to 2 bases and at J to 3 bases, leaving 20 bases not matched to a gene. The CDR3 is CASSITASPASGDVRYNEQFF. The CDR3 DNA sequence: TGTGCCAGTAGTATAACCGCGTCCCCGGCTAGCGGGGACGTACGCTACAATGAGCAGTTCTTC.

V usage is TRBV11-2 and J usage is TRBJ1-2, with 8 positions matching TRBD1. The V gene end was trimmed by 3 bases and the J gene end by 1 base; junction bases not matched to a gene: 7. The CDR3 is made up of 16 amino acids. Germline V gives CDR1 SGHAT, CDR2 FQNNGV. Here the CDR3 reads CASSFTGGRINYGYTF. CDR3 DNA sequence: TGTGCCAGCAGCTTTACAGGGGGAAGGATTAACTATGGCTACACCTTC.

This chain uses TRBV9 with TRBJ1-2; D remains unclear. CDR1 is SGDLS, CDR2 YYNGEE, per germline. Trimming left V 0 bases short and J 7 bases short, with 10 bases between. This CDR3 comprises 13 residues. The CDR3 region is CASSVEGGPGYTF. The DNA of the CDR3 is TGTGCCAGCAGCGTAGAGGGAGGGCCTGGCTACACCTTC.

The chain has TRBV7-2 and TRBJ2-2; D may be TRBD1 (5 bases). Germline assignment: CDR1 SGHTA and CDR2 FQGNSA. The CDR3 extends over 14 amino acids. The V end lost 3 bases, the J end lost 5 bases, and 10 bases lay between the germline ends. The CDR3 here is CASSFGSGTGELFF. CDR3 nucleotides: TGTGCCAGCAGCTTTGGGTCAGGGACCGGGGAGCTGTTTTTT.

V and J are TRBV4-3 and TRBJ1-2, with 7 bases lining up with TRBD1. Germline lookup yields CDR1 LGHNA and CDR2 YSLEER. This CDR3 region has 15 residues. J was trimmed by 4 bases and V by 1 base; bases with no gene match: 6. In DNA, the CDR3 is TGCGCCAGCAGCCAAGGAGACGGGACAGCCTATGGCTACACCTTC. It translates to CASSQGDGTAYGYTF.

This chain connects TRBV27 to TRBJ1-1, with 9 bases identical to TRBD1. The CDR3 runs 17 residues. Germline trimming cut 5 bases from V and 0 bases from J; bases unmatched to any gene: 10. CDR1 is MNHEY, CDR2 SMNVEV, per germline (reference sequence). The CDR3 DNA reads TGTGCCAGCAGTCCGCGGACAGGGGTTTTCATGAACACTGAAGCTTTCTTT. It specifies CASSPRTGVFMNTEAFF.

This chain connects TRBV11-2 to TRBJ1-1, with D tentatively TRBD1 (5 bases). This CDR3 region has 14 residues. Trimming pared 5 bases from V and 4 bases from J, leaving 14 bases between. The V gene's germline CDR1 is SGHAT and CDR2 FQNNGV. Written as DNA, the CDR3 is TGTGCCAGCAGCCCCTCTCAGGGCAGCACTGAAGCTTTCTTT. It yields the protein CASSPSQGSTEAFF. The variable domain in full, completed from reference TRBV11-2 and TRBJ1-1, reads EAGVAQSPRYKIIEKRQSVAFWCNPISGHATLYWYQQILGQGPKLLIQFQNNGVVDDSQLPKDRFSAERLKGVDSTLKIQPAKLEDSAVYLCASSPSQGSTEAFFGQGTRLTVV.

This rearrangement joins TRBV7-9 to TRBJ2-1, with TRBD1 identical over 8 bases. CDR3 length equals 15 residues. Germline lookup yields CDR1 SEHNR and CDR2 FQNEAQ (reference sequence). The junction had 9 bases not matched to a gene; V was cut back by 4 bases and J by 7 bases. CDR3 bases: TGTGCCAGCAGCTCCCCGGGACAGGCGTCTAATGAGCAGTTCTTC. It encodes CASSSPGQASNEQFF.